Shown below are 8 T cell receptor beta chains from a single sample sequenced in a study of CD8 T cells in Susac syndrome. Roughly 0.45 to 1 ug RNA was reverse transcribed with random hexamers. A single record per CDR3 protein comes from TCRdb applying MiXCR to the immunoSEQ multiplex PCR reads. The repertoire includes tens of thousands of distinct CDR3 sequences, 85% to 95% of them detected once, and about 0.45% sits in the top ten. The sequencing sample was made of CD8+ T cells from PBMCs. The receptors come from a human donor with Susac syndrome.

This sequence joins TRBV4-3 and TRBJ2-7; the D is unclear. Per the germline V gene, CDR1 is LGHNA and CDR2 is YSLEER. Trimming left V 3 bases short and J 3 bases short, with 9 bases between. CDR3 length: 13 amino acids. CDR3: CASSQSRFYEQYF. CDR3 nucleotide sequence: TGCGCCAGCAGCCAGTCTAGGTTCTACGAGCAGTACTTC.

The chain has TRBV28 and TRBJ2-7; TRBD1 matches at 7 bases. CDR3 length: 13 amino acids. V lost 3 bases, J lost 6 bases, and 5 bases stayed unmatched. Germline assignment: CDR1 MDHEN and CDR2 SYDVKM. CDR3 protein: CASSFVQGSEQYF. CDR3 bases: TGTGCCAGCAGTTTCGTACAGGGGAGCGAGCAGTACTTC.

The chain recombines TRBV14 with TRBJ2-1; possible D gene TRBD1, 5 bases. Germline V gene lookup returns CDR1 SGHDN and CDR2 FVKESK. This CDR3 has 15 residues. Trimming shortened V by 1 base and J by 0 bases, and 7 bases separated the two germline ends. The CDR3: CASSQGGSSYNEQFF. The CDR3 nucleotides read TGTGCCAGCAGCCAAGGGGGCAGCTCCTACAATGAGCAGTTCTTC.

The chain uses TRBV3-1 and TRBJ2-2, with 9 bases aligning to TRBD1. V shed 3 bases and J 5 bases; nucleotides not matched to a gene: 7. CDR1 and CDR2 (germline): LGHDT, YNNKEL (reference sequence). The CDR3 contains 16 residues. The CDR3 bases are TGTGCCAGCAGCCACCCCGGGACAGGGTCGACCGGGGAGCTGTTTTTT. It yields the protein CASSHPGTGSTGELFF.

CDR3 DNA: TGTGCCAGTAGTATAATGGGCCCCGAGAAGCAGTACTTC. Amino acid sequence: CASSIMGPEKQYF. The rearrangement links TRBV19 to TRBJ2-7; the D is unclear. Per the germline V gene, CDR1 is LNHDA and CDR2 is SQIVND (reference sequence). V lost 2 bases, J lost 8 bases, and 13 bases lay in between. The CDR3 consists of 13 residues.

V is TRBV29-1 and J is TRBJ2-3; the D gene is possibly TRBD2 (5 bases). The CDR3 is 14 amino acids. V lost 4 bases to trimming and J lost 4 bases, with 15 bases between them. Germline V gives CDR1 SQVTM, CDR2 ANQGSEA. In DNA, the CDR3 is TGCAGCGTTGTCCCACTACTAGTACCAGATACGCAGTATTTT. This sequence encodes CSVVPLLVPDTQYF.

For the CDR3, the DNA is TGTGCCTGGAGTGTACTAGCGGGAGACACCGGGGAGCTGTTTTTT. It translates to CAWSVLAGDTGELFF. The rearrangement joins TRBV30 to TRBJ2-2; 11 nucleotides align to TRBD2. This CDR3 has 15 residues. Losses at the gene ends were 0 bases for V and 3 bases for J; bases not matched to a gene: 0. Germline CDR1 and CDR2: GTSNPN and SVGIG (reference sequence).

J is TRBJ1-1 and V is TRBV20-1, with a possible D match to TRBD1 (5 bases). V was cut by 0 bases and J by 0 bases, with 11 bases left in between. This CDR3 contains 15 residues. Germline-derived CDR1 and CDR2 are DFQATT and SNEGSKA (reference sequence). CDR3 bases: TGCAGTGCTAGAGATGTATGGGGCCTGAACACTGAAGCTTTCTTT. Protein product: CSARDVWGLNTEAFF.